The 18 T cell receptor beta chains presented below share a single source sample, sequenced in a study of T cells in Graves' hyperthyroidism and ophthalmopathy. From RNA transcripts, TCR beta CDR3 regions were amplified. With the HTBI primer set, the TCR CDR3 went through a first round of RT-PCR. TCRdb reprocessed the multiplex PCR reads with MiXCR, giving one entry per CDR3 protein. The sample shows hundreds of thousands of distinct CDR3 sequences, roughly a third of them seen only once. Sequenced sample: blood. The receptors derive from a woman between 40 and 55 years old with Graves' hyperthyroidism.

This clonotype was seen ten or more times. This chain links TRBV29-1 with TRBJ2-5, with D tentatively TRBD1 or TRBD2 (5 bases each). CDR1 SQVTM and CDR2 ANQGSEA come from the germline V gene. CDR3 length: 15 amino acids. The germline V and J ends were trimmed by 6 bases and 4 bases, with 21 bases remaining between them. Written as DNA, the CDR3 is TGCAGCGTCGGTCGGGCCTCAGAGAGGGGAGAGACCCAGTACTTC. It encodes CSVGRASERGETQYF.

In the case of this clonotype: Possible read error: a much larger clone is one base away. This chain connects TRBV7-9 to TRBJ1-3; D not resolved. Trimming removed 7 bases from V and 9 bases from J, with 16 bases in between. This CDR3 comprises 13 residues. Germline V CDR1 and CDR2: SEHNR, FQNEAQ (reference sequence). The CDR3 bases are TGTGCCAGCAACGCGGCGATAAGAAGCACCATATATTTT. Protein sequence: CASNAAIRSTIYF.

V usage is TRBV7-8 and J usage is TRBJ2-3, with TRBD2 as a possible D gene (5 bases). The germline gives CDR1 SGHVS, CDR2 FQNEAQ. V was pared by 5 bases and J by 5 bases, with 11 bases between. CDR3 length equals 13 residues. The CDR3 spells CASSPYRGDTQYF. CDR3 sequence (DNA): TGTGCCAGCAGCCCGTACCGGGGAGATACGCAGTATTTT.

This clonotype was detected many times. The genes are TRBV15 and TRBJ2-3; no clear D gene. V lost 0 bases, J lost 6 bases, and 7 bases lay in between. CDR1 and CDR2 from the germline V gene are LNHNV and YYDKDF (reference sequence). CDR3 length: 13 residues. In DNA form, the CDR3 reads TGTGCCACCAGCAGAGACCTCGCCGATACGCAGTATTTT. Amino acid sequence: CATSRDLADTQYF.

The chain couples TRBV11-1 to TRBJ1-5, with D possibly being TRBD1 (6 bases). Trimming cost V 11 bases and J 5 bases, with 16 bases left between them. The CDR3 contains 13 residues. The germline CDR1 and CDR2 sequences are SGHAT and FQDESV (reference sequence). The CDR3 DNA follows: TGTGCCTTCACACAGGGCCTTTATCAGCCCCAGCATTTT. Translated: CAFTQGLYQPQHF.

This clonotype was observed many times. The rearrangement links TRBV19 to TRBJ2-7; 7 bases match TRBD1. This CDR3 spans 14 amino acids. V shed 7 bases, J shed 6 bases, and the junction held 12 bases outside the gene matches. Looked up from germline, CDR1 is LNHDA and CDR2 is SQIVND (reference sequence). The CDR3 DNA reads as TGTGCCAGTAAGATCGGAACAGGGGTCGCCGAGCAGTACTTC. Translating it yields CASKIGTGVAEQYF.

The sample holds a few counts of this clonotype. This chain connects TRBV5-1 to TRBJ1-4, with D hard to call. From germline, CDR1 is SGHRS and CDR2 YFSETQ. The CDR3 covers 14 residues. With 2 bases removed from V and 3 bases from J, the gap between germline ends came to 8 bases. The CDR3 nucleotides are TGCGCCAGCAGCTTCGGCGGACCTAATGAAAAACTGTTTTTT. Translated: CASSFGGPNEKLFF.

There are many counts of this clonotype. V and J are TRBV11-2 and TRBJ1-2, with 7 bases lining up with TRBD1. From germline, CDR1 is SGHAT and CDR2 FQNNGV. The V segment lost 0 bases and the J segment 4 bases; nucleotides outside the gene matches: 5. This CDR3 spans 15 amino acids. CDR3 in DNA: TGTGCCAGCAGCTTAGATGGGCAGGGGGGCTATGGCTACACCTTC. This codes for CASSLDGQGGYGYTF.

The J gene is TRBJ2-2, the V gene TRBV19; tentative D call: TRBD1 (6 bases). V lost 4 bases to trimming and J lost 1 base, with 13 bases between them. The CDR3 length is 16 residues. Germline CDR1 and CDR2: LNHDA and SQIVND (reference sequence). For the CDR3, the DNA is TGTGCCAGTAGTACCAGGGACATAGGGAACACCGGGGAGCTGTTTTTT. This gives the protein CASSTRDIGNTGELFF.

This clonotype occurred many times. V usage is TRBV4-1 and J usage is TRBJ1-2, with D uncertain. V lost 1 base and J lost 8, with 8 bases in between. CDR3 size: 12 residues. CDR1 is MGHRA and CDR2 is YSYEKL in the germline V gene. The CDR3 here is CASSQGLQGYTF. In DNA form, the CDR3 reads TGCGCCAGCAGCCAAGGCCTGCAGGGCTACACCTTC.

Notes on this clonotype: Just one base apart from a much larger clone, this may be a read error. Since no conserved phenylalanine or tryptophan closes the CDR3, a read error is the likely cause. The chain joins TRBV7-3 to TRBJ1-2; 10 nucleotides agree with TRBD1. V shed 4 bases, J shed 6 bases, and the junction held 2 bases outside the gene matches. The CDR3 sequence is 13 residues long. The germline CDR1 and CDR2 sequences are SGHTA and FQGTGA. CDR3 sequence: CASSSDRGHGYTL. CDR3 bases: TGTGCCAGCAGCTCCGACAGGGGGCATGGCTACACCCTC.

The chain uses TRBV15 and TRBJ2-3; TRBD2 matches at 9 bases. CDR3 length equals 17 residues. In germline, CDR1 is LNHNV, CDR2 YYDKDF (reference sequence). The trim removed 0 bases at V and 4 bases at J, leaving 8 bases unmatched. CDR3 region: CATSRDRNSGSPDTQYF. The DNA for the CDR3 is TGTGCCACCAGCAGAGATCGGAATAGCGGGAGCCCAGATACGCAGTATTTT.

For this clonotype: The junction and the germline gene differ at one end; a read error may be behind it. The rearrangement uses TRBV10-3 and TRBJ1-1; 9 bases are shared with TRBD1. Per the germline V gene, CDR1 is ENHRY and CDR2 is SYGVKD. This CDR3 contains 15 residues. The CDR3 coding sequence is TGTGCCAGCAGTGAAGGGACAGGGTCGGCCACTGAAGCTTTCTTT. Residues: CASSEGTGSATEAFF.

This clonotype was observed a few times. The chain is built from TRBV5-4 and TRBJ1-1; perhaps TRBD1 as D (5 bases). From germline, CDR1 is SGHNT and CDR2 YYREEE (reference sequence). Trimming removed 2 bases from V and 0 bases from J, with 14 bases in between. The CDR3 runs 16 residues. This CDR3 reads CASSFEQVTLNTEAFF. The DNA for the CDR3 is TGTGCCAGCAGCTTCGAACAGGTCACCTTGAACACTGAAGCTTTCTTT. Full variable domain (outside the CDR3, taken from reference TRBV5-4 and TRBJ1-1): ETGVTQSPTHLIKTRGQQVTLRCSSQSGHNTVSWYQQALGQGPQFIFQYYREEENGRGNFPPRFSGLQFPNYSSELNVNALELDDSALYLCASSFEQVTLNTEAFFGQGTRLTVV.

Remarks on this clonotype: At one boundary the junction diverges from the germline segment, which might be a read error. The rearrangement links TRBV20-1 to TRBJ2-7; D ambiguous. In germline, CDR1 is DFQATT, CDR2 SNEGSKA (reference sequence). This CDR3 spans 19 amino acids. The CDR3 bases are TGCAGTGCTAGGGCCTTCTCCGGGCCAACCCTTACACCCTCCTACGGGCAGTACTTC. It translates to CSARAFSGPTLTPSYGQYF.

On this clonotype: The junction does not match germline at one end; this may be a read error. This chain links TRBV5-1 with TRBJ1-1, with D uncertain. From germline, CDR1 is SGHRS and CDR2 YFSETQ. The CDR3 is 14 residues long. CDR3 in amino acids: CTSSLGQTNTEAFF. The DNA for the CDR3 is TGCACCAGCAGCTTAGGTCAGACGAACACTGAAGCTTTCTTT.

This clonotype was counted between two and nine times. The chain carries TRBV20-1 and TRBJ1-2, with TRBD1 identical over 7 bases. J lost 2 bases, V lost 4 bases, and 13 bases had no gene match. The CDR3 runs to 16 residues. The germline V gene has CDR1 DFQATT and CDR2 SNEGSKA (reference sequence). The CDR3 reads CSAMITRGPSNYGYTF. CDR3 bases: TGCAGTGCTATGATAACGAGGGGGCCTTCGAACTATGGCTACACCTTC.

In its sample, this clonotype was seen a few times. The J gene is TRBJ1-2, the V gene TRBV29-1; D ambiguous. CDR3 length: 13 residues. The V gene's germline CDR1 is SQVTM and CDR2 ANQGSEA. Trimming shortened V by 3 bases and J by 8 bases, and 16 bases separated the two germline ends. CDR3 loop: CSVDDGVSSGYTF. The CDR3 nucleotides read TGCAGCGTTGACGACGGGGTCAGTTCGGGCTACACCTTC. Combining the CDR3 with reference TRBV29-1 and TRBJ1-2 gives the whole variable domain SAVISQKPSRDICQRGTSLTIQCQVDSQVTMMFWYRQQPGQSLTLIATANQGSEATYESGFVIDKFPISRPNLTFSTLTVSNMSPEDSSIYLCSVDDGVSSGYTFGSGTRLTVV.